The entry below describes one T cell receptor beta chain. Its target is unknown. This sample is drawn from a study of identical twins. Study observations and caveats: Out-of-frame alpha sequences common to twins exhibited an excess of low generation probability.

MiXCR was run by TCRdb on the 5' RACE reads, yielding one entry per CDR3 protein. The sample holds about 790,000 distinct CDR3 sequences, 15% to 20% seen once. Germline V CDR1 and CDR2: SEHNR, FQNEAQ (reference sequence). This CDR3 is 16 amino acids long. Trimming took 2 bases from V and 4 from J, leaving 17 bases between them. The same data also contributed to another study, on T cells expressing NK-cell markers.

The chain combines TRBV7-9 with TRBJ2-5; no clear D gene. This clonotype originated in a woman younger than 30 in good health. Sequencing was performed on PBMCs. CDR3 residues: CASSLSFVGLIETQYF. The DNA of the CDR3 is TGTGCCAGCAGCTTAAGCTTTGTGGGTCTCATAGAGACCCAGTACTTC.